This T cell receptor (beta chain) was sequenced for a study of T-cell memory formation after mild COVID-19. General study points: Clones that got smaller from day 15 to 85 had even CD4/CD8, while clones growing later tipped toward CD4+. Pre-infection memory showed some responding clones, and this suggested that cross-reactive memory joined. Contracting clones localized mainly to CM and EM when CD4+ and mainly to EMRA when CD8+.

Germline assignment: CDR1 LGHNA and CDR2 YSLEER. The V end lost 1 base, the J end lost 2 bases, and 9 bases lay between the germline ends. The CDR3 is 14 amino acids. 5'RACE primed at constant segments yielded TCR alpha and TCR beta cDNA libraries bearing sample barcodes and UMIs. TCRdb re-derived calls from the 5' RACE reads in MiXCR, one entry per CDR3 protein. The table shows some 330,000 distinct CDR3 sequences, with about 21% occurring only once. This clonotype was seen a few times. What it binds is not known. The sequence was collected from an adult woman who had mild COVID-19 (a few samples of this study predate the infection). Cell type and time point are not known. Sequencing was carried out using PBMCs or a T cell subset sorted from them (not recorded which). The genes are TRBV4-3 and TRBJ2-7; D is uncertain. The CDR3 loop is CASSQVGGAYEQYF. CDR3 DNA sequence: TGCGCCAGCAGCCAAGTGGGTGGAGCCTACGAGCAGTACTTC.